Listed below are T cell receptor beta chains from one sample, sequenced in a study of T cell responses to AZD1222 COVID-19 vaccine. This table comes from immunoSEQ multiplex PCR, and its TCRdb copy is limited to in-frame clones, with some not included. The sample includes more than 85,000 clones, 88% seen only once; the top ten take roughly 2.7%. The sequencing used peripheral blood, collected on day 0 of AZD1222 vaccination. The receptors stem from an adult in good health. Each CDR3 is given with its conserved first and last residue. The order of the fields is J gene, V gene, CDR3 protein.

>TRBJ2-7|TRBV11-2
CASSRMRGTGRYEQYF
>TRBJ1-2|TRBV7-9
CASSNQGRVNYGYTF
>TRBJ1-1|TRBV5-1
CASSPSPGNTEAFF
>TRBJ2-1|TRBV28
CASSSPPRGNEQFF
>TRBJ1-1|TRBV7-8
CASSLVSGVEAFF
>TRBJ1-6|TRBV6-2/TRBV6-3
CASSGEFGSPLHF
>TRBJ2-5|TRBV4-1
CASSQTLVRREETQYF
>TRBJ1-1|TRBV18
CASSPGRVPEAFF
>TRBJ2-5|TRBV29-1
CSVFNSGAEETQYF
>TRBJ2-3|TRBV6-1
CASSEITQPTDTQYF
>TRBJ2-1|TRBV7-6
CASSTGRGRFTYNEQFF
>TRBJ2-1|TRBV29-1
CSVADVGGYTYNEQFF
>TRBJ1-1|TRBV5-6
CASSLGVITEAFF
>TRBJ2-2|TRBV5-1
CASSSTDRGETNTGELFF
>TRBJ1-6|TRBV6-5
CASSYSTRGGRAPLHF
>TRBJ2-7|TRBV6-5
CASTEEVRTKEQYF
>TRBJ1-2|TRBV2
CASSDEQGLSNYGYTF
>TRBJ1-3|TRBV11-2
CASSSFEGAFGNTIYF
>TRBJ2-3|TRBV2
CASTSGGSRHTDTQYF
>TRBJ1-5|TRBV7-2
CASSLESDQPQHF
>TRBJ2-7|TRBV5-1
CASSFRTSSYEQYF
>TRBJ2-3|TRBV7-2
CASSLGAGGRTDTQYF
>TRBJ1-3|TRBV29-1
CSGRESPGNTIYF
>TRBJ2-7|TRBV7-8
CASSLRDRGVYEQYF
>TRBJ2-7|TRBV15
CATSTITTAYEQYF
>TRBJ2-3|TRBV18
CASSPLRTGASTDTQYF
>TRBJ2-7|TRBV3-1/TRBV3-2
CASSQEGTAYEQYF
>TRBJ1-2|TRBV27
CASRATPLYGYTF
>TRBJ1-5|TRBV5-8
CASSRAWGLDQPQHF
>TRBJ2-2|TRBV19
CASSLGLAGVFGELFF
>TRBJ2-7|TRBV5-1
CASSLELQNLGEQYF
>TRBJ1-2|TRBV28
CASSLSEGMNYGYTF
>TRBJ1-1|TRBV13
CASSLGAWGQVHTEAFF
>TRBJ1-4|TRBV6-1
CASSEVAGTNEKLFF
>TRBJ1-1|TRBV3-1/TRBV3-2
CASSQPGPGTEAFF
>TRBJ1-5|TRBV19
CASSPGANQPQHF
>TRBJ1-4|TRBV2
CASSAMTGKNEKLFF
>TRBJ2-1|TRBV9
CASSLGQGGYNEQFF
>TRBJ2-7|TRBV5-4
CASSVLLQTSDAEQYF
>TRBJ1-4|TRBV5-1
CASSLGQPKNEKLFF
>TRBJ2-1|TRBV7-2
CASRQNRDSRGQFF
>TRBJ2-2|TRBV7-9
CASSLDTGNTGELFF
>TRBJ1-5|TRBV27
CASSLIGYGNQPQHF
>TRBJ2-1|TRBV29-1
CSVEGLAAKKEQFF
>TRBJ2-1|TRBV6-5
CASSPAVRGEQFF
>TRBJ2-7|TRBV18
CASSPQPPEQYF
>TRBJ2-7|TRBV3-1/TRBV3-2
CASSAGTGLYYEQYF
>TRBJ2-7|TRBV12-3/TRBV12-4
CASTDRGAYEQYF
>TRBJ2-1|TRBV19
CASSMNLGEQFF
>TRBJ1-6|TRBV20-1
CSASQAGTRASPLHF
>TRBJ2-7|TRBV19
CASSSDRGRYEQYF
>TRBJ2-7|TRBV14
CASSHDRASSYEQYF
>TRBJ2-2|TRBV5-4
CASSSPTANTGELFF
>TRBJ1-5|TRBV10-2
CASSESGVRGANQPQHF
>TRBJ2-7|TRBV7-9
CASSPIGGYEQYF
>TRBJ2-7|TRBV5-4
CASSRSGGSYEQYF
>TRBJ2-5|TRBV7-9
CASRPGQGYETQYF
>TRBJ2-7|TRBV6-5
CASGRDRTSYEQYF
>TRBJ2-5|TRBV7-9
CASSLGLGSVETQYF